The sequence of this T cell receptor delta chain was determined in a study of γδ T cells in repeated Plasmodium falciparum infection. Flow sorting of PBMC yielded separate Vgamma9/Vdelta2+ and Vdelta2-negative gammadelta T cell populations for bulk repertoire analysis. Per the germline V gene, CDR1 is TSWWSYY and CDR2 is QGS. The CDR3 loop spans 14 amino acids. Turning to this clone: A far larger clone is one base from this, pointing to a likely read error. The same CDR3 arises from other DNA sequences in this sample as well.

TCRdb ran CATT on the multiplex PCR reads. The sample comprises over 90,000 delta-chain clones, more than 0.85% of which are singletons, and just under 10% rests with the top ten. The V gene is TRDV1, but the J gene lacks a call; TRDD3 reflects the table's D call only, with no check against the DNA. Sequenced sample: gamma-delta T cells from blood. This TCR came from a pool of human donors (malaria-infected and uninfected, not separated). The CDR3 spells CALGEHLGDSVLIF. CDR3 nucleotides: TGTGCTCTTGGGGAGCACCTGGGGGATTCGGTGCTCATCTTT.